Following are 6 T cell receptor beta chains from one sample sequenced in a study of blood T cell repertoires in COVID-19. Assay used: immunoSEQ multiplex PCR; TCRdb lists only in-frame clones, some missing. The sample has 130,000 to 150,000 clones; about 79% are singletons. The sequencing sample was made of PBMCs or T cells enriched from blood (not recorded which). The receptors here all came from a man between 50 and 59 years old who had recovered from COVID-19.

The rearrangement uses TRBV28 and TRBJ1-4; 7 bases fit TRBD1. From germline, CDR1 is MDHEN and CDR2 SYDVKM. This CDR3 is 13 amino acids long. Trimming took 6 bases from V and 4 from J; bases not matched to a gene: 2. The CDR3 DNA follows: TGTGCCAGCAGCGACAGGGTTAATGAAAAACTGTTTTTT. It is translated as CASSDRVNEKLFF.

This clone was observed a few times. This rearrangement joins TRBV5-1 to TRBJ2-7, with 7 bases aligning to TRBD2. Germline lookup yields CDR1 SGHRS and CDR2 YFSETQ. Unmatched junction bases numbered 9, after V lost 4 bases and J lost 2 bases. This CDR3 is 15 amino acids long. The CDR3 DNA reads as TGCGCCAGCAGCACCACTAGCGAATCGGCCTACGAGCAGTACTTC. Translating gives CASSTTSESAYEQYF.

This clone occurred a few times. CDR3 nucleotide sequence: TGCGCCAGCAGCTTGGATCCCGGACAGGGATCTTCACCCCTCCACTTT. As protein: CASSLDPGQGSSPLHF. The chain couples TRBV5-1 to TRBJ1-6, with TRBD1 matching 8 bases. V trimming: 0 bases; J trimming: 9 bases; junction bases outside the gene matches: 8. From germline, CDR1 is SGHRS and CDR2 YFSETQ. The CDR3 totals 16 residues.

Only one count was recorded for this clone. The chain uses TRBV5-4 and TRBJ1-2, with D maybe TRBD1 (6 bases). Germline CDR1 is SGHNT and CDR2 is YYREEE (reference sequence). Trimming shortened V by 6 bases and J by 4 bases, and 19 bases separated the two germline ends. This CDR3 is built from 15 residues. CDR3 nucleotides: TGTGCCAGCACCTCAACCGGGGGGGGCTCCTATGGCTACACCTTC. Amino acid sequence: CASTSTGGGSYGYTF. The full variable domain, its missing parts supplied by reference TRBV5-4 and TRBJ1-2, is ETGVTQSPTHLIKTRGQQVTLRCSSQSGHNTVSWYQQALGQGPQFIFQYYREEENGRGNFPPRFSGLQFPNYSSELNVNALELDDSALYLCASTSTGGGSYGYTFGSGTRLTVV.

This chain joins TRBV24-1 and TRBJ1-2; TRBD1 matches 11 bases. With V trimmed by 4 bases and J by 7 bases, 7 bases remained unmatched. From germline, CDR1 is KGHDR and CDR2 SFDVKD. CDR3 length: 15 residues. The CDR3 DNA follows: TGTGCCACCAGTGAACCCGGACAGGGGGCGCGTGGCTACACCTTC. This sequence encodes CATSEPGQGARGYTF.

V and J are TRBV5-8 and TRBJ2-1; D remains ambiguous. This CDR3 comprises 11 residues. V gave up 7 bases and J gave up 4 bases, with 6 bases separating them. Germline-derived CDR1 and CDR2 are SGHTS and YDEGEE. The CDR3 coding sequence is TGTGCCAGCGGCAGTTACAATGAGCAGTTCTTC. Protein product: CASGSYNEQFF.